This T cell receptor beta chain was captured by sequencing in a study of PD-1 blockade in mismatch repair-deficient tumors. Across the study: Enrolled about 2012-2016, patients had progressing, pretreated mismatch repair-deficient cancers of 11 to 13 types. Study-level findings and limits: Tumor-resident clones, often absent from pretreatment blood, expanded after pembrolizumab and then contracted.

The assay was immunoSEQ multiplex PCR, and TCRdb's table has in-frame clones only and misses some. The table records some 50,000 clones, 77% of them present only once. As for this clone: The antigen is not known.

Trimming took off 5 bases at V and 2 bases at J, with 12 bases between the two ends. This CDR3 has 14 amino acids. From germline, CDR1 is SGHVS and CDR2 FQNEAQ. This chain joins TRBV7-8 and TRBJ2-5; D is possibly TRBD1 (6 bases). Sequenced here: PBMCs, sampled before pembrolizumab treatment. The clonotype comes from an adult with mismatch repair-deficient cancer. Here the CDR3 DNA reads TGTGCCAGCAGCAAGGGACATATACAAGAGACCCAGTACTTC. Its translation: CASSKGHIQETQYF.